This TCR beta chain was observed in a study of cytomegalovirus exposure and HLA in healthy donors. The CDR3 is 14 residues long. Germline V gives CDR1 LGHNA, CDR2 YSLEER. The V end lost 0 bases, the J end lost 4 bases, and 9 bases lay between the germline ends. Assay: immunoSEQ multiplex PCR; the TCRdb copy retains only in-frame clones and omits some. Of 71,000 or so clones detected, roughly 94% appear once; the ten largest clones hold approximately 3.4%. The material sequenced was PBMCs. The sequence derives from a woman aged 18-29 years in good health and CMV-seropositive. The rearrangement uses TRBV4-3 and TRBJ1-2, with D unclear. The CDR3 loop reads CASSQDGGFYGYTF. CDR3 in DNA: TGCGCCAGCAGCCAAGATGGCGGGTTCTATGGCTACACCTTC.